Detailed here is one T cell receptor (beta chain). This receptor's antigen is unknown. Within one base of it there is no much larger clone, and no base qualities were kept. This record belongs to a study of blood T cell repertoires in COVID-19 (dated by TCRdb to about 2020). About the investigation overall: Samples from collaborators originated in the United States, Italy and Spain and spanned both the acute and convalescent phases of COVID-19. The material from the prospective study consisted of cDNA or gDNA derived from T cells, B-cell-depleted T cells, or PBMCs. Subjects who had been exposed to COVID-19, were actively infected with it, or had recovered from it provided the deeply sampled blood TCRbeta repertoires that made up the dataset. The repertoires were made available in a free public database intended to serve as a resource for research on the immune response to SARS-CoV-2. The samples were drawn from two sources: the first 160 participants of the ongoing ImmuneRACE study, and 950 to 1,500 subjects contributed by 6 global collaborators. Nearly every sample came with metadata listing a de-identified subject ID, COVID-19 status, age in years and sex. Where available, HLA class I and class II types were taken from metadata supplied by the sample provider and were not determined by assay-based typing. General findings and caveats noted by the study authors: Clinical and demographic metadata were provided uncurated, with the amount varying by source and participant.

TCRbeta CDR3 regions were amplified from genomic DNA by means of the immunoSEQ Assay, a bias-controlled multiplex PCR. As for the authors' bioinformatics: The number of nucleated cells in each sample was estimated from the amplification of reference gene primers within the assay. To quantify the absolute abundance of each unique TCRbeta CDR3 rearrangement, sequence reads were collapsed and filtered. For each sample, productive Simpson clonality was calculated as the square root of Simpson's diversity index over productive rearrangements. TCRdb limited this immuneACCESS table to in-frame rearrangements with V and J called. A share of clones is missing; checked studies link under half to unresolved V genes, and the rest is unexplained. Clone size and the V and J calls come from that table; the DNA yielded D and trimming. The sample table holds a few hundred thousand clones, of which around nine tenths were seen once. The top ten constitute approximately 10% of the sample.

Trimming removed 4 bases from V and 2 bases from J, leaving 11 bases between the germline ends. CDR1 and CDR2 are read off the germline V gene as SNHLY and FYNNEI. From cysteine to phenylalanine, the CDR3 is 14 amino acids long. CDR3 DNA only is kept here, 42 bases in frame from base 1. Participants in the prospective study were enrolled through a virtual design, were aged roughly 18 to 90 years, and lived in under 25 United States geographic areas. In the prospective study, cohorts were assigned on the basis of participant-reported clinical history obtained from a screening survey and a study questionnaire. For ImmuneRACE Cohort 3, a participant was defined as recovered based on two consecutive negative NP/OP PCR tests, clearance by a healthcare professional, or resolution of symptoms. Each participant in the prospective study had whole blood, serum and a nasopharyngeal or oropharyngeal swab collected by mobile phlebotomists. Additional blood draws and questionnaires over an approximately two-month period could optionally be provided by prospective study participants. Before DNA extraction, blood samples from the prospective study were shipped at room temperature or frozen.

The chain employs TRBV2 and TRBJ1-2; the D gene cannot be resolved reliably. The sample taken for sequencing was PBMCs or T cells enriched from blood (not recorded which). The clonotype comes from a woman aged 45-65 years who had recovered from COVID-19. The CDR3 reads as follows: CASSGGGANYGYTF. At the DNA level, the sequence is TGTGCCAGCAGTGGAGGCGGCGCAAACTATGGCTACACCTTC.